The 18 T cell receptor beta chains given below trace back to one sample, sequenced in a study of OX40 agonist ivuxolimab in advanced cancers. Sequenced by immunoSEQ multiplex PCR; TCRdb stores in-frame clones only, minus some. The sample consists of roughly 80,000 clones, around 84% of them appearing once. The input for sequencing was CD4+ or CD8+ T cells sorted from blood, taken in a trial of the OX40 agonist ivuxolimab. These receptor sequences come from an adult with an advanced solid tumor such as melanoma, head and neck, liver or kidney cancer.

The table lists this clone with a few counts. The chain couples TRBV7-3 to TRBJ2-5, with 13 bases that match TRBD2. With V trimmed by 2 bases and J by 5 bases, 8 bases remained unmatched. The CDR3 covers 17 residues. Germline CDR1 is SGHTA and CDR2 is FQGTGA. In DNA, the CDR3 is TGTGCCAGCAGCTTAGGACTAGCGGGAGTAGCAGGCGAGACCCAGTACTTC. Translated: CASSLGLAGVAGETQYF.

The DNA for the CDR3 is TGTGCCAGCAGCTTAGAGCTAGCGGGGGGCACCGGGGAGCTGTTTTTT. Protein product: CASSLELAGGTGELFF. The chain carries TRBV7-2 and TRBJ2-2; TRBD2 matches 11 bases. CDR1 is SGHTA and CDR2 is FQGNSA in the germline V gene. After removal of 1 base from V and 4 bases from J, the junction contained 2 bases not matched to a gene. The CDR3 contains 16 residues.

The chain links TRBV7-9 to TRBJ2-1; D gene unclear. Germline V lookup: CDR1 SEHNR, CDR2 FQNEAQ (reference sequence). V was shortened by 10 bases and J by 10 bases, with 14 bases between the two germline ends. The CDR3 loop spans 11 amino acids. The CDR3 loop reads CATLGGDEQFF. The CDR3 DNA follows: TGTGCCACACTGGGCGGTGACGAGCAGTTCTTC. Drawing the rest from reference TRBV7-9 and TRBJ2-1, the complete variable domain is DTGVSQNPRHKITKRGQNVTFRCDPISEHNRLYWYRQTLGQGPEFLTYFQNEAQLEKSRLLSDRFSAERPKGSFSTLEIQRTEQGDSAMYLCATLGGDEQFFGPGTRLTVL.

This sequence joins TRBV13 and TRBJ2-3, with D tentatively TRBD1 or TRBD2 (7 bases each). V was trimmed by 5 bases and J by 3 bases, leaving 21 bases between them. Germline values: CDR1 PRHDT, CDR2 FYEKMQ (reference sequence). The CDR3 covers 17 residues. The CDR3 DNA sequence: TGTGCCAGCAGCCCCAACAGGGGTTCGGGACTAACAGATACGCAGTATTTT. Its protein is CASSPNRGSGLTDTQYF.

The sample holds one count of this clone. This chain links TRBV7-9 with TRBJ2-1; D call uncertain. Germline V gene sequence: CDR1 SEHNR, CDR2 FQNEAQ (reference sequence). The CDR3 has 14 amino acids. Deletions cut 5 bases from V and 6 bases from J, with 14 bases between. The CDR3 loop is CASSAPPGPNEQFF. Written as DNA, the CDR3 is TGTGCCAGCAGCGCACCTCCCGGGCCCAATGAGCAGTTCTTC.

The chain is built from TRBV2 and TRBJ2-7, with D unresolved. The CDR3 covers 13 residues. The V and J ends lost 5 bases and 3 bases respectively, with 11 bases between them. Germline V lookup: CDR1 SNHLY, CDR2 FYNNEI. The chain's CDR3 is CASSPGYNYEQYV. CDR3 DNA: TGTGCCAGCAGTCCCGGGTACAACTACGAGCAGTACGTC.

J is TRBJ1-2 and V is TRBV7-9; 10 bases match TRBD1. CDR1 and CDR2 from the germline V gene are SEHNR and FQNEAQ (reference sequence). This CDR3 is built from 15 residues. J gave up 7 bases and V 1 base, and 6 bases lay outside the gene matches. CDR3 DNA: TGTGCCAGCAGCTTAGAGGGGACAGGGGAGAGTGGCTACACCTTC. Encoded protein: CASSLEGTGESGYTF.

The gene calls are TRBV9 and TRBJ2-1, with D unresolved. The germline V and J ends were trimmed by 3 bases and 4 bases, with 8 bases remaining between them. Germline V gene sequence: CDR1 SGDLS, CDR2 YYNGEE. The CDR3 loop spans 13 amino acids. The CDR3 sequence: CASSAIRYNEQFF. Here the CDR3 DNA reads TGTGCCAGCAGCGCGATTAGGTACAATGAGCAGTTCTTC.

This rearrangement joins TRBV7-6 to TRBJ1-2; D possibly corresponds to TRBD1 (6 bases). Deletions cut 5 bases from V and 5 bases from J, with 12 bases between. The CDR3 covers 13 residues. CDR1 SGHVS and CDR2 FNYEAQ come from the germline V gene. Here the CDR3 reads CASSPGAEYGYTF. Here the CDR3 DNA reads TGTGCCAGCAGCCCAGGGGCGGAGTATGGCTACACCTTC.

V usage is TRBV6-5 and J usage is TRBJ2-7, with TRBD2 identical over 11 bases. CDR3 length: 14 amino acids. With 2 bases clipped from V and 7 bases from J, the junction kept 4 bases outside the gene matches. Per the germline V gene, CDR1 is MNHEY and CDR2 is SVGAGI. CDR3 sequence: CASSYTSGSYEQYF. CDR3 sequence (DNA): TGTGCCAGCAGTTACACTAGCGGGAGCTATGAGCAGTACTTC.

The J gene is TRBJ1-6, the V gene TRBV5-6, with D perhaps matching TRBD1 (5 bases). This CDR3 comprises 14 residues. The V end lost 4 bases, the J end lost 10 bases, and 15 bases lay between the germline ends. CDR1 SGHDT and CDR2 YYEEEE come from the germline V gene. The CDR3 sequence: CASSRTFSGSPLHF. The CDR3 DNA is TGTGCCAGCAGCCGGACATTTTCTGGGTCACCCCTCCACTTT.

This clone was recorded a few times. The chain is built from TRBV19 and TRBJ2-5; possibly TRBD1 for D (6 bases). The CDR3 consists of 13 residues. Germline-derived CDR1 and CDR2 are LNHDA and SQIVND (reference sequence). Between the trimmed V and J ends, which lost 6 bases and 5 bases, there was a span of 13 bases. CDR3 sequence reads: CASRSQGRETQYF. The CDR3 nucleotides are TGTGCCAGTAGGAGTCAGGGGCGGGAGACCCAGTACTTC.

The rearrangement links TRBV28 to TRBJ2-7, with no clear D. Germline V lookup: CDR1 MDHEN, CDR2 SYDVKM. V was pared by 6 bases and J by 3 bases, with 18 bases between. The CDR3 spans 15 residues. The CDR3: CASSPPNRPIYEQYF. DNA for the CDR3: TGTGCCAGCAGCCCACCTAACCGCCCGATCTACGAGCAGTACTTC.

This chain connects TRBV7-9 to TRBJ2-4; 8 nucleotides agree with TRBD2. With 1 base clipped from V and 7 bases from J, the junction kept 9 bases outside the gene matches. This CDR3 spans 16 amino acids. Per germline, CDR1 SEHNR and CDR2 FQNEAQ (reference sequence). Here the CDR3 DNA reads TGTGCCAGCAGCTTAGGTTCCAGCGGGAGTCGTAACATTCAGTACTTC. Translation: CASSLGSSGSRNIQYF.

The V and J genes are TRBV6-1 and TRBJ2-2; 8 positions match TRBD1. In germline, CDR1 is MNHNS, CDR2 SASEGT. The junction had 7 bases not matched to a gene; V was cut back by 6 bases and J by 7 bases. CDR3 size: 14 residues. The CDR3: CASRDWTGHGELFF. DNA for the CDR3: TGTGCCAGCAGGGATTGGACAGGGCACGGGGAGCTGTTTTTT.

The gene calls are TRBV5-6 and TRBJ1-5, with D tentatively TRBD1 (6 bases). The germline V gene encodes CDR1 SGHDT and CDR2 YYEEEE. The CDR3 sequence is 16 residues long. The germline V and J ends were trimmed by 2 bases and 2 bases, with 14 bases remaining between them. The CDR3 here is CASSLADRTGNQPQHF. As DNA, the CDR3 is TGTGCCAGCAGCTTAGCTGACAGGACGGGCAATCAGCCCCAGCATTTT.

Comments on this clone: Given a much more abundant clone one base away, this may be a read error. This chain connects TRBV4-3 to TRBJ2-5; 7 bases agree with TRBD2. The junction had 10 bases not matched to a gene; V was cut back by 0 bases and J by 6 bases. The length of the CDR3 is 16 residues. Germline V lookup: CDR1 LGHNA, CDR2 YSLEER. CDR3 nucleotides: TGCGCCAGCAGCCAAGATCGAGGGAGGGGTGGGCAGACCCAGTACTTC. It encodes CASSQDRGRGGQTQYF.

The sample holds one count of this clone. Here the CDR3 DNA reads TGTGCCAGCAGTTCCATCGGGACCTCCTACAATGAGCAGTTCTTC. Amino acids: CASSSIGTSYNEQFF. The gene calls are TRBV6-5 and TRBJ2-1; D might be TRBD1 or TRBD2, each matching 5 bases. V lost 4 bases to trimming and J lost 0 bases, with 10 bases between them. The CDR3 is made up of 15 amino acids. Germline V CDR1 and CDR2: MNHEY, SVGAGI.